This T cell receptor (beta chain) was retrieved from a study of cytomegalovirus exposure and HLA in healthy donors. Study observations and caveats: CMV antigen specificity of three CMV-associated chains was confirmed in vitro. Whilst most TCR sequences proved rare, a subset of public TCRs occurred across many donors. Follow-up analysis seemed to connect common viral pathogens with several of the most significant clusters identified. Later genetic work tied a missense DCLRE1C variant to beta-chain V and J trimming.

Germline assignment: CDR1 SGHRS and CDR2 YFSETQ. With 4 bases clipped from V and 1 base from J, the junction kept 6 bases outside the gene matches. The CDR3 is made up of 15 amino acids. PCR involved 60 Vbeta and 13 Jbeta primers. Sequencing was performed with immunoSEQ multiplex PCR; in TCRdb, only in-frame clones are kept and a portion is missing. The data contain about 75,000 clones, 84% of them seen just once; the ten biggest clones take up about 20%. Worth noting for this clone: Its target is unknown.

This TCR was sampled from a man aged 70-80 years in good health and CMV-seropositive. The chain employs TRBV5-1 and TRBJ2-7, with 9 bases aligning to TRBD1. The material sequenced was PBMCs. The CDR3 reads CASSAPGTGSYEQYF. CDR3 nucleotide sequence: TGCGCCAGCAGCGCCCCCGGGACAGGGTCCTACGAGCAGTACTTC.